The 24 T cell receptor beta chains reported below all come from one sample, sequenced in a study of early T cells in non-severe SARS-CoV-2 infection. MiXCR, run by TCRdb on the 5' RACE reads, gives a single entry per CDR3 protein. The sample consists of about 84,000 distinct CDR3 sequences, roughly an eighth of them appearing once. Sequenced sample: whole blood. Receptor source: an adult who was a healthcare worker with PCR-confirmed SARS-CoV-2 infection or an uninfected control (not recorded which).

This clonotype is labeled as medium-sized (0.01 to 0.1%). J is TRBJ2-7 and V is TRBV10-3; D gene ambiguous. The germline V gene encodes CDR1 ENHRY and CDR2 SYGVKD. Trimming left V 0 bases short and J 5 bases short, with 5 bases between. The CDR3 length is 12 residues. The CDR3 loop is CAISESGNEQYF. DNA for the CDR3: TGTGCCATCAGTGAGTCGGGGAACGAGCAGTACTTC.

This clonotype has just a few counts. This chain uses TRBV5-1 with TRBJ2-7; the D gene is possibly TRBD1 (6 bases). CDR3 size: 15 residues. Trimming removed 4 bases from V and 2 bases from J, with 16 bases in between. Germline loops: CDR1 SGHRS, CDR2 YFSETQ. The CDR3 sequence: CASSPPNRVPYEQYF. The CDR3 coding sequence is TGCGCCAGCAGCCCTCCCAACAGGGTGCCCTACGAGCAGTACTTC.

This clonotype appeared many times. The chain employs TRBV20-1 and TRBJ2-1; the match to TRBD1 covers 10 bases. Germline V gene sequence: CDR1 DFQATT, CDR2 SNEGSKA (reference sequence). V was pared by 6 bases and J by 9 bases, with 8 bases of the junction left unmatched. This CDR3 region has 13 residues. The CDR3 DNA is TGCAGTGCGAGGGGACAGGGGATAGGTGAGCAGTTCTTC. It is translated as CSARGQGIGEQFF.

This clonotype has at least ten counts. The chain combines TRBV6-5 with TRBJ1-3; D gene unclear. The CDR3 spans 18 residues. Germline V gives CDR1 MNHEY, CDR2 SVGAGI. V gave up 0 bases and J gave up 0 bases, with 15 bases separating them. This CDR3 reads CASSYSSSWVNSGNTIYF. In nucleotides, the CDR3 is TGTGCCAGCAGTTACTCGAGTAGCTGGGTCAACTCTGGAAACACCATATATTTT.

The V gene is TRBV20-1, the J gene TRBJ2-7, with D perhaps being TRBD1 or TRBD2 (5 bases each). Germline CDR1 and CDR2: DFQATT and SNEGSKA (reference sequence). V lost 4 bases to trimming and J lost 3 bases, with 16 bases between them. The CDR3 runs 14 residues. The CDR3 coding sequence is TGCAGTGCTATCCTCCCCTTTGGGGGCTACGAGCAGTACTTC. Protein sequence: CSAILPFGGYEQYF.

This clonotype came up many times. The chain employs TRBV6-5 and TRBJ2-2; D gene uncertain. Looked up from germline, CDR1 is MNHEY and CDR2 is SVGAGI. CDR3 length equals 15 residues. V was shortened by 0 bases and J by 6 bases, with 11 bases between the two germline ends. The CDR3 region is CASSYSVGRSGELFF. In nucleotides, the CDR3 is TGTGCCAGCAGTTACTCGGTAGGGCGATCCGGGGAGCTGTTTTTT.

The chain links TRBV5-1 to TRBJ2-7; D remains unclear. Germline lookup yields CDR1 SGHRS and CDR2 YFSETQ. There are 12 residues in the CDR3. Trimming pared 0 bases from V and 3 bases from J, leaving 4 bases between. CDR3 sequence reads: CASSLDIYEQYF. The CDR3 DNA is TGCGCCAGCAGCTTGGATATCTACGAGCAGTACTTC.

This clonotype was detected many times. This chain connects TRBV5-1 to TRBJ2-7; D perhaps matches TRBD1 (5 bases). The V gene lost 4 bases and the J gene lost 0 bases, with 20 bases spanning the gap. Germline lookup yields CDR1 SGHRS and CDR2 YFSETQ. This CDR3 spans 17 amino acids. CDR3 in DNA: TGCGCCAGCAGCCCACCCCGCACAGGTCAGAGCTCCTACGAGCAGTACTTC. Translated, it gives CASSPPRTGQSSYEQYF.

This clonotype ranks as medium-sized. The gene calls are TRBV7-2 and TRBJ2-7; D perhaps matches TRBD2 (5 bases). Germline V gene sequence: CDR1 SGHTA, CDR2 FQGNSA. This CDR3 comprises 12 residues. V was pared by 5 bases and J by 9 bases, with 14 bases between. The CDR3 reads CASSGSPAGQYF. The CDR3, as DNA: TGTGCCAGCAGCGGATCACCGGCGGGGCAGTACTTC.

The chain couples TRBV12-3 or TRBV12-4 to TRBJ1-1, with D maybe TRBD1 (5 bases). Trimming stripped 1 base from V and 1 base from J, with 7 bases between. This CDR3 has 14 residues. The CDR3 loop reads CASSLGGPNTEAFF. The CDR3 nucleotides are TGTGCCAGCAGTTTAGGGGGCCCGAACACTGAAGCTTTCTTT.

The genes are TRBV29-1 and TRBJ2-5; possibly TRBD2 for D (6 bases). CDR3 size: 15 residues. The V end was cut by 7 bases, the J end by 5 bases, with 23 bases between. Germline values: CDR1 SQVTM, CDR2 ANQGSEA. This CDR3 reads CSALNPSLGGETQYF. DNA for the CDR3: TGCAGCGCTCTTAACCCCTCGTTAGGAGGGGAGACCCAGTACTTC. The full variable domain, rest sourced from reference TRBV29-1 and TRBJ2-5, is SAVISQKPSRDICQRGTSLTIQCQVDSQVTMMFWYRQQPGQSLTLIATANQGSEATYESGFVIDKFPISRPNLTFSTLTVSNMSPEDSSIYLCSALNPSLGGETQYFGPGTRLLVL.

This clonotype occurred many times. The V call is TRBV6-1, the J call TRBJ2-1; D perhaps matches TRBD2 (5 bases). Germline loops: CDR1 MNHNS, CDR2 SASEGT. Deletions cut 3 bases from V and 7 bases from J, with 16 bases between. The CDR3 is 15 residues long. Here the CDR3 DNA reads TGTGCCAGCAGTGAGCGGACTCCCAGTAAGAATGAGCAGTTCTTC. This gives the protein CASSERTPSKNEQFF.

This clonotype came up many times. V is TRBV11-2 and J is TRBJ2-3, with D perhaps assigned TRBD1 or TRBD2 (5 bases each). V was clipped by 3 bases and J by 1 base, with 11 bases between them. Looked up from germline, CDR1 is SGHAT and CDR2 is FQNNGV. This CDR3 spans 15 amino acids. In DNA, the CDR3 is TGTGCCAGCAGCTTGGGGGTGATTGGCACAGATACGCAGTATTTT. It translates to CASSLGVIGTDTQYF.

This clonotype qualifies as medium-sized. This chain uses TRBV29-1 with TRBJ1-1; D is uncertain. The V and J ends lost 5 bases and 2 bases respectively, with 9 bases between them. Germline CDR1 and CDR2: SQVTM and ANQGSEA. The CDR3 loop spans 12 amino acids. The CDR3, as DNA: TGCAGCGTTACTCCATCAAACACTGAAGCTTTCTTT. Translation gives CSVTPSNTEAFF.

This clonotype was counted between two and nine times. The rearrangement joins TRBV6-5 to TRBJ2-6; D not certain. Germline CDR1 and CDR2: MNHEY and SVGAGI. The CDR3 sequence is 15 residues long. Trimming took 0 bases from V and 2 from J, leaving 5 bases between them. This CDR3 reads CASSYSLTGANVLTF. CDR3 coding DNA: TGTGCCAGCAGTTACTCCCTTACTGGGGCCAACGTCCTGACTTTC.

This clonotype was observed at least ten times. This chain joins TRBV5-5 and TRBJ2-1; 11 bases are a match to TRBD2. Trimming removed 4 bases from V and 9 bases from J; junction bases left unmatched: 12. The CDR3 is 16 residues long. Germline CDR1 and CDR2: SGHKS and YYEKEE (reference sequence). The CDR3 loop is CASSISGGAATGEQFF. The CDR3 region has the DNA TGTGCCAGCAGCATTAGCGGGGGGGCCGCAACCGGTGAGCAGTTCTTC.

This clonotype was counted a few times. The V gene is TRBV28, the J gene TRBJ2-2, with D possibly TRBD1 on 5 matching bases. Trimming pared 7 bases from V and 6 bases from J, leaving 12 bases between. Germline V gene lookup returns CDR1 MDHEN and CDR2 SYDVKM. The CDR3 consists of 13 residues. CDR3 amino acids: CASTQTVPGELFF. Here the CDR3 DNA reads TGTGCCAGCACCCAGACAGTACCCGGGGAGCTGTTTTTT. Drawing the rest from reference TRBV28 and TRBJ2-2, the complete variable domain is DVKVTQSSRYLVKRTGEKVFLECVQDMDHENMFWYRQDPGLGLRLIYFSYDVKMKEKGDIPEGYSVSREKKERFSLILESASTNQTSMYLCASTQTVPGELFFGEGSRLTVL.

The CDR3 nucleotides read TGTGCCAGCAGCTTACCCCAAATCACTGAAGCTTTCTTT. Translated: CASSLPQITEAFF. The chain has TRBV7-2 and TRBJ1-1; D gene unclear. The ends were cut back, 2 bases at V and 4 bases at J, with 8 bases in the middle. CDR1 and CDR2 from the germline V gene are SGHTA and FQGNSA. The CDR3 is 13 amino acids.

This clonotype has more than one count but fewer than ten. The V gene is TRBV28, the J gene TRBJ2-5; 10 bases line up with TRBD1. Per the germline V gene, CDR1 is MDHEN and CDR2 is SYDVKM. V lost 10 bases to trimming and J lost 3 bases; unmatched junction nucleotides: 11. This CDR3 contains 15 residues. DNA for the CDR3: TGTGCCACCAGCGCCGCGGACAGGGGGAAAGAGACCCAGTACTTC. This codes for CATSAADRGKETQYF. The whole variable domain, remainder taken from reference TRBV28 and TRBJ2-5, is DVKVTQSSRYLVKRTGEKVFLECVQDMDHENMFWYRQDPGLGLRLIYFSYDVKMKEKGDIPEGYSVSREKKERFSLILESASTNQTSMYLCATSAADRGKETQYFGPGTRLLVL.

This clonotype was detected many times. The V and J genes are TRBV24-1 and TRBJ2-1; D may match TRBD1 or TRBD2 (5 bases each). Germline V gives CDR1 KGHDR, CDR2 SFDVKD. The CDR3 covers 18 residues. V was cut by 4 bases and J by 2 bases, with 20 bases left in between. The CDR3 here is CATSDPRSGTAPYNEQFF. The CDR3 region has the DNA TGTGCCACCAGTGACCCCCGGTCCGGGACGGCGCCCTACAATGAGCAGTTCTTC.

The V and J genes are TRBV6-6 and TRBJ2-3; D gene unclear. The V gene's germline CDR1 is MNHNY and CDR2 SVGAGI (reference sequence). This CDR3 contains 15 residues. Trimming removed 6 bases from V and 6 bases from J, with 19 bases in between. Written as DNA, the CDR3 is TGTGCCAGCAGCTCGGATGCCGTCGAGGTGGATACGCAGTATTTT. Its protein product is CASSSDAVEVDTQYF.

This clonotype showed up many times. The V gene is TRBV10-2, the J gene TRBJ2-3; no firm D call. The germline V and J ends were trimmed by 4 bases and 4 bases, with 9 bases remaining between them. CDR1 is WSHSY, CDR2 SAAADI, per germline. The CDR3 is made up of 13 amino acids. This chain's CDR3 is CASSGHWPDTQYF. CDR3 sequence (DNA): TGCGCCAGCAGTGGGCATTGGCCAGATACGCAGTATTTT.

This clonotype has just a few counts. The gene calls are TRBV6-1 and TRBJ2-3; 7 positions agree with TRBD1. Looked up from germline, CDR1 is MNHNS and CDR2 is SASEGT. V lost 5 bases and J lost 0; bases outside the gene matches: 8. This CDR3 spans 16 amino acids. The CDR3 nucleotides read TGTGCCAGCAGTTCCCTACAGGGGTCCAGCACAGATACGCAGTATTTT. It yields the protein CASSSLQGSSTDTQYF.

Note on this clonotype: At one of its ends the junction is not consistent with the germline gene, which may arise from a read error. The chain is built from TRBV7-7 and TRBJ1-4; 9 bases fit TRBD1. CDR1 is SSHAT, CDR2 FNYEAQ, per germline (reference sequence). The CDR3 spans 15 residues. The CDR3 sequence: CASSHKTGGNEKLFF. The CDR3 region has the DNA TGTGCTAGCAGCCATAAGACAGGGGGAAATGAAAAACTGTTTTTT.